This is a list of T cell receptor beta chains from one sample in a study of chemoradiotherapy in HPV16-positive cancers. Sequencing was performed with immunoSEQ multiplex PCR; in TCRdb, only in-frame clones are kept and a portion is missing. This table holds about 53,000 clones, 90% found once. Material: blood, obtained from a patient who underwent chemoradiotherapy. Receptors originate from a human donor with HPV-associated anogenital cancer. CDR3s include the opening cysteine and the closing phenylalanine or tryptophan. D genes are given only for firm matches. Size values are once, few and many counts, or a class for expanded clones, and some rows have none.

>.|TRBD1|TRBJ1-2|TRBV5-1
TGCGCCAGCAGCCCGGACAGGGGGAACTATGGCTACACCTTC
CASSPDRGNYGYTF
>.|.|TRBJ2-7|TRBV18
TGTGCCAGCTCACCCCCACGGGGTCTCAAGCAGTACTTC
CASSPPRGLKQYF
>.|TRBD1|TRBJ1-2|TRBV7-9
TGTGCCAGCAGCTATTCTGACAGGGTCACCTATGGCTACACCTTC
CASSYSDRVTYGYTF
>.|TRBD1|TRBJ1-2|TRBV6-1
TGTGCCAGCAGTGAAGCGCAGGGGGCCTATGGCTACACCTTC
CASSEAQGAYGYTF
>.|.|TRBJ2-2|TRBV6-6
TGTGCCAGCATTCGGGACTCGGGGTCCGGGGAGCTGTTTTTT
CASIRDSGSGELFF
>.|TRBD1|TRBJ2-2|TRBV7-2
TGTGCCAGCAGCAGTCAGGGGGCGAGCACCGGGGAGCTGTTTTTT
CASSSQGASTGELFF
>.|.|TRBJ2-7|TRBV6-1
TGTGCCAGCAGTGAAAGATCTGACAAGACTTACGAGCAGTACTTC
CASSERSDKTYEQYF
>.|TRBD2|TRBJ2-2|TRBV18
TGTGCCAGCTCGGTGAGAGCGGGGCGCGACACCGGGGAGCTGTTTTTT
CASSVRAGRDTGELFF
>.|.|TRBJ2-1|TRBV11-1
TGTGCCAGCAGCTTTGGCGGGTTGAATGAGCAGTTCTTC
CASSFGGLNEQFF
>.|TRBD1|TRBJ2-7|TRBV6-5
TGTGCCAGCAGCTTACGGGACAGGGTCTACGAGCAGTACTTC
CASSLRDRVYEQYF
>once|TRBD1|TRBJ2-2|TRBV7-7
TGTGCTAGCAGCTCCTGGACAGGGGGAGCCGGGGAGCTGTTTTTT
CASSSWTGGAGELFF
>.|TRBD1|TRBJ1-6|TRBV5-1
TGCGCCAGCAGCATGGACAGGGGGGGATCACCCCTCCACTTT
CASSMDRGGSPLHF
>.|TRBD1|TRBJ1-3|TRBV6-5
TGTGCCAGCAGTAGGACAGGGGGAAACACCATATATTTT
CASSRTGGNTIYF
>.|TRBD1|TRBJ2-5|TRBV13
TGTGCCAGCAGCTCCGGGACAGGAGAAGAGACCCAGTACTTC
CASSSGTGEETQYF
>.|.|TRBJ1-1|TRBV7-9
TGTGCCAGCAGCTTTGACAGCACTGAAGCTTTCTTT
CASSFDSTEAFF
>.|.|TRBJ2-5|TRBV11-1
TGTGCCAGCAGCTTCGTCCTCGATAAAGAGACCCAGTACTTC
CASSFVLDKETQYF
>.|.|TRBJ2-7|TRBV15
TGTGCCACCAGCAGAGATCGGGCAGGTCGCTACGAGCAGTACTTC
CATSRDRAGRYEQYF